The clone carrying this T cell receptor beta chain was observed a few times. Its target is unknown. This record comes from a study of identical twins. Unique molecular identifiers were present on the cDNA, and a universal primer site came from template switching. TCRdb re-called the 5' RACE reads through MiXCR, storing one row per CDR3 protein. The repertoire consists of some 570,000 distinct CDR3 sequences, with about 22% occurring once and the leading ten covering around 0.5%. V shed 0 bases and J shed 0 bases, with 13 bases lying between them. Germline V gene lookup returns CDR1 LGHDT and CDR2 YNNKEL (reference sequence). The CDR3 has 17 amino acids. Findings of the study overall: Out-of-frame alpha sequences common to twins exhibited an excess of low generation probability. Twins' excess sharing was less marked for out-of-frame beta sequences.

These data were likewise used in another study, on yellow fever vaccine responses in identical twins.

This clonotype was obtained from a woman aged 18-29 years in good health. The rearrangement links TRBV3-1 to TRBJ2-3; D may be TRBD1 or TRBD2 (6 bases each). The sample was CD4+ T cells sorted from blood. CDR3 sequence reads: CASSQDLWGASTDTQYF. CDR3 in DNA: TGTGCCAGCAGCCAAGATCTGTGGGGGGCGAGCACAGATACGCAGTATTTT.